The clone carrying this TCR beta chain was seen just once. V was shortened by 5 bases and J by 4 bases, with 9 bases between the two germline ends. Germline values: CDR1 SEHNR, CDR2 FQNEAQ (reference sequence). CDR3 length: 14 amino acids. The data stem from a study of blood T cell repertoires in COVID-19. Generated by immunoSEQ multiplex PCR, the TCRdb table keeps only in-frame clones and is missing some. Of 220,000 or so clones in the sample, nearly 90% are singletons; the top ten hold around 16%. Source material: PBMCs or T cells enriched from blood (not recorded which). The genes are TRBV7-9 and TRBJ1-6; D is unclear. The TCR sequence derives from a man aged 25 to 40 who had been exposed to COVID-19. In DNA, the CDR3 is TGTGCCAGCAGCCCCCCCAATTATAATTCACCCCTCCACTTT. It encodes CASSPPNYNSPLHF.